The 32 T cell receptor beta chains listed next were all sequenced from one sample in a study of long-term antiretroviral therapy in people with HIV. A v3.0 immunoSEQ assay was performed at survey level. The protocol was immunoSEQ multiplex PCR, while the TCRdb copy is restricted to in-frame clones and leaves out a portion. This repertoire shows 20,000 to 25,000 clones, 65% to 85% found once; its top ten account for over 9%. Sample: unsorted PBMCs, taken around 21 months before starting antiretroviral therapy. Every receptor here comes from a woman aged 40 to 50 with HIV.

The chain joins TRBV18 to TRBJ2-3; no clear D. Germline CDR1 KGHSH, CDR2 LQKENI. The CDR3 is 13 residues long. V lost 0 bases, J lost 8 bases, and 9 bases lay in between. For the CDR3, the DNA is TGTGCCAGCTCACCACCGTCGAAAGGTACGCAGTATTTT. This sequence encodes CASSPPSKGTQYF.

The CDR3, as DNA: TGTGCCTGGAGTGTATGGGGACCTGAAGCTTTCTTT. Protein: CAWSVWGPEAFF. J is TRBJ1-1 and V is TRBV30; a possible D gene is TRBD1 (5 bases). The CDR3 runs to 12 residues. V lost 0 bases and J lost 6, with 8 bases in between. CDR1 is GTSNPN and CDR2 is SVGIG in the germline V gene (reference sequence).

The rearrangement links TRBV7-9 to TRBJ2-7, with 7 bases matching TRBD1. Germline V gives CDR1 SEHNR, CDR2 FQNEAQ (reference sequence). This CDR3 spans 15 amino acids. The ends lost 3 bases at V and 0 bases at J; junction bases unmatched: 5. The CDR3 sequence: CASSFPGQDSYEQYF. In nucleotides, the CDR3 is TGTGCCAGCAGCTTCCCTGGACAGGACTCCTACGAGCAGTACTTC. The full variable domain, with the rest looked up from reference TRBV7-9 and TRBJ2-7, is DTGVSQNPRHKITKRGQNVTFRCDPISEHNRLYWYRQTLGQGPEFLTYFQNEAQLEKSRLLSDRFSAERPKGSFSTLEIQRTEQGDSAMYLCASSFPGQDSYEQYFGPGTRLTVT.

CDR3 protein: CASSQGVGGSGIPYEQYF. The CDR3 DNA reads TGCGCCAGCAGCCAAGGAGTCGGGGGAAGCGGCATACCCTACGAGCAGTACTTC. V and J are TRBV4-1 and TRBJ2-7; possibly TRBD2 for D (6 bases). This CDR3 spans 18 amino acids. The V and J ends lost 1 base and 2 bases respectively, with 21 bases between them. Germline V gene sequence: CDR1 MGHRA, CDR2 YSYEKL.

This clone showed up just a few times. The rearrangement uses TRBV11-3 and TRBJ2-1, with D hard to call. Trimming left V 5 bases short and J 4 bases short, with 12 bases between. Per the germline V gene, CDR1 is SGHNT and CDR2 is YENEEA. The CDR3 has 14 amino acids. CDR3 in amino acids: CASSPTGGYNEQFF. The CDR3 bases are TGTGCCAGCAGCCCCACCGGCGGTTACAATGAGCAGTTCTTC.

The table lists this clone with a few counts. The chain combines TRBV9 with TRBJ1-4; D gene uncertain. The V and J ends lost 0 bases and 5 bases respectively, with 11 bases between them. Germline-derived CDR1 and CDR2 are SGDLS and YYNGEE. This CDR3 spans 15 amino acids. The CDR3 loop reads CASSVEERMNEKLFF. In DNA, the CDR3 is TGTGCCAGCAGCGTAGAGGAACGGATGAATGAAAAACTGTTTTTT.

The V and J genes are TRBV25-1 and TRBJ1-3, with D hard to call. This CDR3 comprises 16 residues. Per the germline V gene, CDR1 is MGHDK and CDR2 is SYGVNS. V gave up 5 bases and J gave up 0 bases, with 14 bases separating them. The CDR3 DNA follows: TGTGCCAGCAGTTCCATCCACCTCATCTCTGGAAACACCATATATTTT. Translation: CASSSIHLISGNTIYF.

J is TRBJ2-7 and V is TRBV30; no definite D call. From germline, CDR1 is GTSNPN and CDR2 SVGIG (reference sequence). V was trimmed by 2 bases and J by 4 bases, leaving 6 bases between them. The CDR3 has 11 amino acids. In nucleotides, the CDR3 is TGTGCCTGGAGTCCCGGGTACGAGCAGTACTTC. Amino acid sequence: CAWSPGYEQYF. The full variable domain, with the rest looked up from reference TRBV30 and TRBJ2-7, is SQTIHQWPATLVQPVGSPLSLECTVEGTSNPNLYWYRQAAGRGLQLLFYSVGIGQISSEVPQNLSASRPQDRQFILSSKKLLLSDSGFYLCAWSPGYEQYFGPGTRLTVT.

The chain couples TRBV7-9 to TRBJ2-1; 15 nucleotides match TRBD2. Germline V gene lookup returns CDR1 SEHNR and CDR2 FQNEAQ (reference sequence). V lost 1 base to trimming and J lost 8 bases; unmatched junction nucleotides: 6. The CDR3 covers 17 residues. This CDR3 reads CASSLGTSGGAFYEQFF. DNA for the CDR3: TGTGCCAGCAGCTTAGGGACTAGCGGGGGGGCCTTTTATGAGCAGTTCTTC.

The CDR3 bases are TGCGCCAGCACCTGGACTAGCGGGAGTCTCGGGTACAATGAGCAGTTCTTC. Residues: CASTWTSGSLGYNEQFF. V usage is TRBV10-1 and J usage is TRBJ2-1, with TRBD2 matching 13 bases. CDR3 length: 17 residues. Germline V gene sequence: CDR1 WNHNN, CDR2 SYGVQD (reference sequence). J gave up 4 bases and V 7 bases, and 10 bases lay outside the gene matches.

The CDR3 bases are TGCGCCAGCAGGGAGAGTGGGGACGGGGAGCTGTTTTTT. This gives the protein CASRESGDGELFF. This rearrangement joins TRBV10-2 to TRBJ2-2; D remains ambiguous. Germline values: CDR1 WSHSY, CDR2 SAAADI. The V end lost 6 bases, the J end lost 7 bases, and 12 bases lay between the germline ends. This CDR3 region has 13 residues.

The J gene is TRBJ1-2, the V gene TRBV9; 7 bases map to TRBD1. V lost 3 bases and J lost 12; bases outside the gene matches: 11. Per germline, CDR1 SGDLS and CDR2 YYNGEE. The CDR3 runs to 13 residues. The CDR3 region has the DNA TGTGCCAGCAGCGATTCGTTGACAGGGTCCCACACCTTC. This gives the protein CASSDSLTGSHTF.

The chain uses TRBV20-1 and TRBJ1-2, with D unresolved. There are 11 residues in the CDR3. V was clipped by 2 bases and J by 4 bases, with 5 bases between them. Germline-derived CDR1 and CDR2 are DFQATT and SNEGSKA (reference sequence). In DNA, the CDR3 is TGCAGTGCTAGACCGATCTATGGCTACACCTTC. Its translation is CSARPIYGYTF.

This clone turned up a few times. The V gene is TRBV7-9, the J gene TRBJ2-1; the D gene could be TRBD1 or TRBD2 (6 bases each). The CDR3 runs to 15 residues. V lost 7 bases to trimming and J lost 2 bases, with 15 bases between them. Germline V gene data show CDR1 as SEHNR and CDR2 as FQNEAQ (reference sequence). The DNA of the CDR3 is TGTGCCAGCAAGTCCGGGGGCCACCCCTACAATGAGCAGTTCTTC. Translated: CASKSGGHPYNEQFF.

This clone was recorded a few times. The CDR3 sequence is CASSQVSGTGSYNEQFF. The CDR3 nucleotides read TGTGCCAGCAGCCAAGTGAGCGGGACAGGCTCCTACAATGAGCAGTTCTTC. The chain has TRBV4-2 and TRBJ2-1; D might be TRBD1 (8 bases). The V end was cut by 1 base, the J end by 0 bases, with 13 bases between. This CDR3 region has 17 residues. Germline loops: CDR1 LGHNA, CDR2 YNFKEQ.

The rearrangement links TRBV2 to TRBJ2-7; D is perhaps TRBD2 (6 bases). Germline V gene sequence: CDR1 SNHLY, CDR2 FYNNEI. This CDR3 is 14 amino acids long. The germline V and J ends were trimmed by 8 bases and 2 bases, with 16 bases remaining between them. This chain's CDR3 is CASRAGLWTYEQYF. The CDR3 DNA follows: TGTGCCAGCCGTGCGGGACTCTGGACCTACGAGCAGTACTTC.

This clone was counted once. CDR3 region: CASIGQFPPTEAFF. CDR3 nucleotide sequence: TGTGCCAGTATTGGACAGTTCCCTCCCACTGAAGCTTTCTTT. The V and J genes are TRBV19 and TRBJ1-1; D perhaps matches TRBD1 (6 bases). V shed 7 bases and J shed 4 bases, with 16 bases lying between them. The CDR3 runs to 14 residues. Germline lookup yields CDR1 LNHDA and CDR2 SQIVND (reference sequence).

The genes are TRBV2 and TRBJ1-1, with TRBD1 as a possible D gene (5 bases). The length of the CDR3 is 13 residues. CDR1 is SNHLY, CDR2 FYNNEI, per germline. V was clipped by 7 bases and J by 4 bases, with 13 bases between them. The CDR3 sequence is CASNAQEVTEAFF. CDR3 DNA: TGTGCCAGCAACGCACAGGAGGTCACTGAAGCTTTCTTT.

This clone was detected only a few times. This chain uses TRBV7-9 with TRBJ2-7; D gene ambiguous. CDR1 SEHNR and CDR2 FQNEAQ come from the germline V gene (reference sequence). This CDR3 has 11 amino acids. V was clipped by 5 bases and J by 3 bases, with 5 bases between them. CDR3 DNA sequence: TGTGCCAGCAGCAACAGCTACGAGCAGTACTTC. Amino acids: CASSNSYEQYF.

The rearrangement links TRBV5-4 to TRBJ1-2, with 7 positions matching TRBD1. Germline V gene lookup returns CDR1 SGHNT and CDR2 YYREEE (reference sequence). The V gene end was trimmed by 3 bases and the J gene end by 3 bases; junction bases not matched to a gene: 17. The CDR3 totals 18 residues. CDR3 region: CASSSPQFVTGVDYGYTF. CDR3 DNA sequence: TGTGCCAGCAGCTCCCCCCAGTTCGTTACAGGGGTTGACTATGGCTACACCTTC.

The J gene is TRBJ1-1, the V gene TRBV6-5, with TRBD1 matching 7 bases. Germline lookup yields CDR1 MNHEY and CDR2 SVGAGI. The V segment lost 5 bases and the J segment 6 bases; nucleotides outside the gene matches: 9. The CDR3 has 14 amino acids. This CDR3 is CASSTGTAGSEAFF. CDR3 DNA: TGTGCCAGCAGTACCGGGACAGCCGGTTCTGAAGCTTTCTTT.

This clone was detected only once. The rearrangement links TRBV18 to TRBJ2-7; D uncertain. Germline V gene lookup returns CDR1 KGHSH and CDR2 LQKENI. V gave up 2 bases and J gave up 5 bases, with 10 bases separating them. CDR3 length: 13 residues. CDR3 coding DNA: TGTGCCAGCTCACCAAAAGGGTCCAACGAGCAGTACTTC. Its protein is CASSPKGSNEQYF.

V is TRBV18 and J is TRBJ1-3, with TRBD1 as a possible D gene (6 bases). The CDR3 contains 15 residues. Between the trimmed V and J ends, which lost 10 bases and 2 bases, there was a span of 18 bases. Germline V gene sequence: CDR1 KGHSH, CDR2 LQKENI. The CDR3 nucleotides read TGTGCCACCCTTTTCGGACAGTTTGCTGGAAACACCATATATTTT. This codes for CATLFGQFAGNTIYF.

The rearrangement joins TRBV10-3 to TRBJ1-2; D might be TRBD1 (6 bases). This CDR3 contains 11 residues. V was pared by 6 bases and J by 7 bases, with 9 bases between. CDR1 is ENHRY, CDR2 SYGVKD, per germline. CDR3 loop: CAISTGLGYTF. CDR3 in DNA: TGTGCCATCAGCACAGGGCTTGGCTACACCTTC.

This clone occurred a few times. This sequence joins TRBV7-9 and TRBJ2-7; the match to TRBD1 covers 11 bases. CDR1 and CDR2 from the germline V gene are SEHNR and FQNEAQ (reference sequence). CDR3 length equals 16 residues. Trimming took 6 bases from V and 3 from J; bases not matched to a gene: 10. CDR3 in amino acids: CASSPPTGTGGYEQYF. In DNA form, the CDR3 reads TGTGCCAGCAGTCCCCCGACCGGGACAGGGGGCTACGAGCAGTACTTC.

The V and J genes are TRBV4-3 and TRBJ1-2; possibly TRBD1 for D (6 bases). CDR3 size: 16 residues. The ends were cut back, 0 bases at V and 7 bases at J, with 18 bases in the middle. Germline lookup yields CDR1 LGHNA and CDR2 YSLEER. The CDR3 sequence is CASSQDWGGRSGGYTF. Here the CDR3 DNA reads TGCGCCAGCAGCCAAGATTGGGGGGGGCGCTCCGGTGGCTACACCTTC.

This chain uses TRBV7-9 with TRBJ2-2; 9 bases fit TRBD1. This CDR3 has 13 amino acids. Germline assignment: CDR1 SEHNR and CDR2 FQNEAQ (reference sequence). V gave up 5 bases and J gave up 7 bases; unmatched junction bases: 2. The CDR3: CASSPDRGGELFF. The DNA for the CDR3 is TGTGCCAGCAGCCCGGACAGGGGCGGGGAGCTGTTTTTT.

The rearrangement uses TRBV5-6 and TRBJ2-5; D gene unclear. CDR3 size: 13 residues. The V and J ends lost 0 bases and 2 bases respectively, with 5 bases between them. CDR1 is SGHDT and CDR2 is YYEEEE in the germline V gene. CDR3 DNA: TGTGCCAGCAGCTTGGACAGTCAAGAGACCCAGTACTTC. Translating it yields CASSLDSQETQYF.

This chain connects TRBV5-1 to TRBJ2-2; 7 bases align to TRBD1. V lost 3 bases to trimming and J lost 3 bases; unmatched junction nucleotides: 2. Germline V gene lookup returns CDR1 SGHRS and CDR2 YFSETQ. The CDR3 consists of 14 residues. The CDR3: CASSWDRHTGELFF. The CDR3 DNA follows: TGCGCCAGCAGCTGGGACAGACACACCGGGGAGCTGTTTTTT.

The sample holds one count of this clone. The chain carries TRBV7-2 and TRBJ2-7; D call uncertain. The CDR3 has 14 amino acids. From germline, CDR1 is SGHTA and CDR2 FQGNSA. Trimming cost V 1 base and J 3 bases, with 10 bases left between them. CDR3 amino acids: CASSLDWGSYEQYF. CDR3 nucleotides: TGTGCCAGCAGCTTAGACTGGGGTAGCTACGAGCAGTACTTC.

Concerning this clone itself: The junction departs from germline at one end; a sequencing error may be responsible. The chain joins TRBV6-5 to TRBJ2-3; 7 bases map to TRBD2. Germline CDR1 and CDR2: MNHEY and SVGAGI. The CDR3 is 15 residues long. CDR3 protein: CASSYEAGSTHTQYF. As DNA, the CDR3 is TGTGCCAGCAGTTACGAAGCGGGGTCCACACATACGCAGTATTTT.

J is TRBJ1-1 and V is TRBV4-3; D possibly corresponds to TRBD1 (5 bases). Germline values: CDR1 LGHNA, CDR2 YSLEER. The CDR3 covers 16 residues. Trimming took 1 base from V and 4 from J, leaving 16 bases between them. CDR3 loop: CASSQVRGIAPTEAFF. CDR3 DNA sequence: TGCGCCAGCAGCCAAGTAAGGGGAATCGCCCCCACTGAAGCTTTCTTT.